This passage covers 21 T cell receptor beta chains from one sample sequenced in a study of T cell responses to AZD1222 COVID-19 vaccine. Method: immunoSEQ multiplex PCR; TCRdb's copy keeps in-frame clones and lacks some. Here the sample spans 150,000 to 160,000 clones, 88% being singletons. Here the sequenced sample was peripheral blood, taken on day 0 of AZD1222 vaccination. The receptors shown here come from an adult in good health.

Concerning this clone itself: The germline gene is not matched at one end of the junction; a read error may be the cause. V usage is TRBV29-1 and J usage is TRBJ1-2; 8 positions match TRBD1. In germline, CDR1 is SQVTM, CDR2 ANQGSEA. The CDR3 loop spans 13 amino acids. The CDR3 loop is CSVSIQGVYDYTF. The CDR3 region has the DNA TGCAGCGTCTCGATACAGGGGGTCTATGACTACACCTTC.

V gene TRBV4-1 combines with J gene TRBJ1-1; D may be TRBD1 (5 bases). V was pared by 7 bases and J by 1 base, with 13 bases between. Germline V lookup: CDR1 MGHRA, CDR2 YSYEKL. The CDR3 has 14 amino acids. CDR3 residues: CASNSPGRNTEAFF. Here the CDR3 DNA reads TGCGCCAGCAACTCACCAGGGAGGAACACTGAAGCTTTCTTT.

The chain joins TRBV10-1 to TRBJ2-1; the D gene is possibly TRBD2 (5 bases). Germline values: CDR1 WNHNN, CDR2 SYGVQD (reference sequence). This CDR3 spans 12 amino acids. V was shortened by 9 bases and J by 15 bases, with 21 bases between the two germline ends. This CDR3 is CARTERTSMRFF. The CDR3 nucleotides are TGCGCCAGGACGGAGCGGACTTCGATGAGGTTCTTC.

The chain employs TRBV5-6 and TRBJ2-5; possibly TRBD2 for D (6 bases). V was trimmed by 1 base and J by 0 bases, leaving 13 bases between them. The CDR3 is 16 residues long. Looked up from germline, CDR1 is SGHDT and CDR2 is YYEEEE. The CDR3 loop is CASSLSGLSHQETQYF. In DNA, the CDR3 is TGTGCCAGCAGCTTGTCTGGACTATCCCACCAAGAGACCCAGTACTTC.

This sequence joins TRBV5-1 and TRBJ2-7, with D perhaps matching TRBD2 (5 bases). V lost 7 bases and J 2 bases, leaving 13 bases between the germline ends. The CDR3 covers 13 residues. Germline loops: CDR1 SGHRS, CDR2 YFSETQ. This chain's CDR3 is CASAVDGAYEQYF. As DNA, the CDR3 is TGCGCCAGCGCGGTGGACGGGGCCTACGAGCAGTACTTC.

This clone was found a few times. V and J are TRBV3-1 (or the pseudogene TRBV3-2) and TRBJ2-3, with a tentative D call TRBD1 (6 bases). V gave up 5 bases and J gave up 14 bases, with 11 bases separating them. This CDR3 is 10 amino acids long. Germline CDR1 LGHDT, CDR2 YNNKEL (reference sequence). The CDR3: CASSDRTVYF. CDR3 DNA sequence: TGTGCCAGCAGCGACCGGACAGTGTATTTT.

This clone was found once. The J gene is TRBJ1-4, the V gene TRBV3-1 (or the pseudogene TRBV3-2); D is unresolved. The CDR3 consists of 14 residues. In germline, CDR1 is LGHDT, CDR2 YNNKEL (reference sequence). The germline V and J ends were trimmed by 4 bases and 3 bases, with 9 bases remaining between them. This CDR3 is CASSPLEANEKLFF. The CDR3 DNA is TGTGCCAGCAGCCCCCTCGAGGCTAATGAAAAACTGTTTTTT.

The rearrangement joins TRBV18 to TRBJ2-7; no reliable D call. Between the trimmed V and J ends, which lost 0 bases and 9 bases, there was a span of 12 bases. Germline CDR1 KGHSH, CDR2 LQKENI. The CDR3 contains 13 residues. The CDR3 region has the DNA TGTGCCAGCTCACCACCTGGTCCGGCGTCGCAGTACTTC. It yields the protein CASSPPGPASQYF.

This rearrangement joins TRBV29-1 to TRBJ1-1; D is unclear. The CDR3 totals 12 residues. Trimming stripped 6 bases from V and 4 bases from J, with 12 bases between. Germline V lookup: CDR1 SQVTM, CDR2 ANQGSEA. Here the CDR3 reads CSVPGRGTEAFF. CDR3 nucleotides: TGCAGCGTCCCGGGCCGGGGCACTGAAGCTTTCTTT.

The CDR3 protein is CASSQGFNYGYTF. The CDR3 nucleotides read TGCGCCAGCAGCCAAGGCTTCAACTATGGCTACACCTTC. The chain has TRBV4-3 and TRBJ1-2; D is unresolved. The V gene lost 1 base and the J gene lost 2 bases, with 5 bases spanning the gap. Germline assignment: CDR1 LGHNA and CDR2 YSLEER. The CDR3 length is 13 residues.

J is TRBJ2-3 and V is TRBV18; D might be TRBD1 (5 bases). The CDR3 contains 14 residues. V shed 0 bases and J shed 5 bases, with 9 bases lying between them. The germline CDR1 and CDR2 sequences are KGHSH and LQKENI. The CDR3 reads CASSPPRRVDTQYF. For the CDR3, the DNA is TGTGCCAGCTCACCACCTCGCAGGGTAGATACGCAGTATTTT.

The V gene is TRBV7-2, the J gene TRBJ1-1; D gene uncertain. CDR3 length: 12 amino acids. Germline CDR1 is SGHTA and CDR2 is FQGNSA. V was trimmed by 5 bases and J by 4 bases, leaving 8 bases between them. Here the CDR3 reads CASSHHPTEAFF. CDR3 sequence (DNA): TGTGCCAGCAGCCACCACCCCACTGAAGCTTTCTTT.

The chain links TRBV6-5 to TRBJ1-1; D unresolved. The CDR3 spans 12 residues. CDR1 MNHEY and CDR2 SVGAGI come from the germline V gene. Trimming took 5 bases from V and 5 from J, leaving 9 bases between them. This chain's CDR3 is CASSNSGTEAFF. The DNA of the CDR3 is TGTGCCAGCAGTAACAGTGGGACTGAAGCTTTCTTT.

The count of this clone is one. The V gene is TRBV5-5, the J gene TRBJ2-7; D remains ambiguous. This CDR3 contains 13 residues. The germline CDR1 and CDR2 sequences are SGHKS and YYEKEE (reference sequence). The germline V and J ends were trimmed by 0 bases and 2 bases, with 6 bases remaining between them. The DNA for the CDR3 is TGTGCCAGCAGCTTGGCCCCCCCCTACGAGCAGTACTTC. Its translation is CASSLAPPYEQYF.

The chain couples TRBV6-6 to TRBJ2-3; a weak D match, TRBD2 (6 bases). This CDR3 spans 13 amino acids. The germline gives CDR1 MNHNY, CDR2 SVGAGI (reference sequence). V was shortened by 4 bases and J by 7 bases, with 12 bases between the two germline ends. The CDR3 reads CASSSYSGYTQYF. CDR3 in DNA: TGTGCCAGCAGTTCTTATAGCGGCTATACGCAGTATTTT.

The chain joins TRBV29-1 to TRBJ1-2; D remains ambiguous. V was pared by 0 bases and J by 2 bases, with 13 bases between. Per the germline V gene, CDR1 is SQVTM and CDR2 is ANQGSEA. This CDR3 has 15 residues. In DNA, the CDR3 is TGCAGCGTTGAAGATGTCGGGGTTGGGAACTATGGCTACACCTTC. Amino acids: CSVEDVGVGNYGYTF.

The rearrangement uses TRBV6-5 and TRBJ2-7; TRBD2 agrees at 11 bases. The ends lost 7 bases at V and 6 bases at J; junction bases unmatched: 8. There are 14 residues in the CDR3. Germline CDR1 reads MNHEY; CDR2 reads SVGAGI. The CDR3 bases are TGTGCCAGCAAGCCCCCGGGACTAGCGGCCGAGCAGTACTTC. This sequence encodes CASKPPGLAAEQYF.

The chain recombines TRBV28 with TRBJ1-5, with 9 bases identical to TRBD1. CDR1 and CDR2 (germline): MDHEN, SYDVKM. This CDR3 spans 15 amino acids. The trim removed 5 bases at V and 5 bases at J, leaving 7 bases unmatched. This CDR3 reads CASSPGQGNHQPQHF. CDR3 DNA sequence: TGTGCCAGCAGTCCCGGACAGGGGAATCATCAGCCCCAGCATTTT.

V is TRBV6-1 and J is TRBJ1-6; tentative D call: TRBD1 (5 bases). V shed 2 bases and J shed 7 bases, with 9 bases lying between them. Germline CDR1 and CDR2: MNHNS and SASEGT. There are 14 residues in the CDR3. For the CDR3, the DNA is TGTGCCAGCAGTGAACAGGGCCCGAATTCACCCCTCCACTTT. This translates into CASSEQGPNSPLHF.

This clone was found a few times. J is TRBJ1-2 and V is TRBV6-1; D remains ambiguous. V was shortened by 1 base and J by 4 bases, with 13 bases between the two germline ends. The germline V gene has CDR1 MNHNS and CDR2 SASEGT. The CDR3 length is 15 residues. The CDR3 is CASSEGRVPIYGYTF. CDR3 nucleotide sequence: TGTGCCAGCAGTGAAGGCCGGGTCCCCATCTATGGCTACACCTTC.

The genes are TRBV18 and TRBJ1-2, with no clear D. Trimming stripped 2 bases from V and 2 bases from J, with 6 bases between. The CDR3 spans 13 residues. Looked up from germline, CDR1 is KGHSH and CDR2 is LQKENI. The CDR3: CASSPTVNYGYTF. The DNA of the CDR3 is TGTGCCAGCTCACCAACGGTAAACTATGGCTACACCTTC.